The clone carrying this T cell receptor beta chain has ten or more counts. PBMCs were obtained from 10 ml fresh peripheral blood. The CDR3 regions of TCR beta were amplified from RNA transcripts. The HTBI set primed first-round TCR CDR3 RT-PCR. TCRdb fed the multiplex PCR reads into MiXCR, producing one record per CDR3 protein. The sample includes some 620,000 distinct CDR3 sequences, roughly 17% of them seen just once. Germline V CDR1 and CDR2: SGHAT, FQNNGV. V dropped 1 base and J dropped 4 bases, with 12 bases sitting between them. This CDR3 contains 15 residues. The sample comes from a study of T cells in Graves' hyperthyroidism and ophthalmopathy.

Sequenced input: blood. V gene TRBV11-2 combines with J gene TRBJ2-3, with D possibly matching TRBD1 (6 bases). The TCR sequence derives from a woman aged 25 to 45 with Graves' hyperthyroidism. CDR3 residues: CASSLGGGTSDTQYF. Written as DNA, the CDR3 is TGTGCCAGCAGCTTAGGAGGGGGTACCTCAGATACGCAGTATTTT.